A single sample is the source of the 8 T cell receptor beta chains below, sequenced in a study of shared T cell receptors in the human thymus. The assay was immunoSEQ multiplex PCR, and TCRdb's table has in-frame clones only and misses some. This sample carries 600,000 or so clones, around 87% of them seen once, and the ten largest clones take roughly 0.0094%. This sample also appeared in a second study, on human thymus T cells.

The specimen was thymocytes. The receptors originated from a boy under three years old with a congenital heart defect.

J is TRBJ2-1 and V is TRBV5-6; 9 nucleotides match TRBD2. The CDR3 covers 14 residues. Germline V gene lookup returns CDR1 SGHDT and CDR2 YYEEEE. V trimming: 4 bases; J trimming: 5 bases; junction bases outside the gene matches: 4. The DNA for the CDR3 is TGTGCCAGCAGCCCGGGACTAGCCCACAATGAGCAGTTCTTC. This gives the protein CASSPGLAHNEQFF.

The chain recombines TRBV7-2 with TRBJ2-2, with 10 positions matching TRBD2. Germline-derived CDR1 and CDR2 are SGHTA and FQGNSA. Trimming at V came to 5 bases and at J to 3 bases, leaving 15 bases not matched to a gene. CDR3 size: 19 residues. CDR3 DNA sequence: TGTGCCAGCAGCCGGGGGACTAGCGACGCCCCCTGGGACACCGGGGAGCTGTTTTTT. Translating gives CASSRGTSDAPWDTGELFF.

The chain combines TRBV2 with TRBJ2-7; 10 bases match TRBD2. The CDR3 spans 16 residues. CDR1 and CDR2 (germline): SNHLY, FYNNEI. J was trimmed by 4 bases and V by 7 bases; bases with no gene match: 13. DNA of the CDR3: TGTGCCAGCACCCGGCTAGCGGGGGTGGGAGGGTACGAGCAGTACTTC. Translation: CASTRLAGVGGYEQYF.

The V and J genes are TRBV27 and TRBJ1-2; D possibly corresponds to TRBD1 (5 bases). The CDR3 extends over 15 amino acids. Germline assignment: CDR1 MNHEY and CDR2 SMNVEV (reference sequence). V dropped 4 bases and J dropped 4 bases, with 16 bases sitting between them. Written as DNA, the CDR3 is TGTGCCAGCAGTTCTGGGGCAAGCCCTACCTATGGCTACACCTTC. The encoded protein is CASSSGASPTYGYTF.

The chain employs TRBV15 and TRBJ1-2; TRBD1 is a possible D gene (6 bases). Looked up from germline, CDR1 is LNHNV and CDR2 is YYDKDF (reference sequence). With 6 bases removed from V and 2 bases from J, the gap between germline ends came to 7 bases. CDR3 length: 12 amino acids. The CDR3 loop is CATRDRNYGYTF. The CDR3 nucleotides are TGTGCCACCAGAGACAGGAACTATGGCTACACCTTC.

The genes are TRBV29-1 and TRBJ2-7, with TRBD1 matching over 8 bases. With 2 bases clipped from V and 4 bases from J, the junction kept 10 bases outside the gene matches. Germline CDR1 and CDR2: SQVTM and ANQGSEA. The CDR3 runs 15 residues. The CDR3 nucleotides read TGCAGCGTTGAATGCGCCGAGACAGGGGTTTACGAGCAGTACTTC. Amino acids: CSVECAETGVYEQYF.

The chain is built from TRBV7-9 and TRBJ1-1; unclear D gene. The V gene's germline CDR1 is SEHNR and CDR2 FQNEAQ (reference sequence). V lost 3 bases and J lost 2, with 16 bases in between. The CDR3 runs 16 residues. This CDR3 is CASSLAKEARNTEAFF. In DNA, the CDR3 is TGTGCCAGCAGCTTGGCGAAGGAGGCACGAAACACTGAAGCTTTCTTT.

This clone has just one count. The rearrangement uses TRBV7-8 and TRBJ2-7; no reliable D call. CDR1 is SGHVS and CDR2 is FQNEAQ in the germline V gene. This CDR3 has 17 amino acids. Trimming removed 1 base from V and 0 bases from J, with 16 bases in between. The CDR3 bases are TGTGCCAGCAGCTTAGTGCATGGCAAACCCAGCTCCTACGAGCAGTACTTC. Its protein product is CASSLVHGKPSSYEQYF.